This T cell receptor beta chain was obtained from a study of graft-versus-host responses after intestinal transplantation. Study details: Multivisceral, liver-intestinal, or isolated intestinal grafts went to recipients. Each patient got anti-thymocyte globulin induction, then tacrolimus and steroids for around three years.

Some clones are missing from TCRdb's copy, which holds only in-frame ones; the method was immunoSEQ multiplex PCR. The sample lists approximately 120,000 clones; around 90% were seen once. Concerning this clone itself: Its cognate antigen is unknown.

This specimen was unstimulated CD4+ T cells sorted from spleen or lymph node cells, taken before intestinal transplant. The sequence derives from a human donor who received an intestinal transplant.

Written as DNA, the CDR3 is TGTGCCAGCAGTCGCTCCTCCGGGACTAGCGGCGACGAGCAGTACTTC. Protein sequence: CASSRSSGTSGDEQYF. The chain carries TRBV11-2 and TRBJ2-7; 11 bases fit TRBD2. The germline CDR1 and CDR2 sequences are SGHAT and FQNNGV. There are 16 residues in the CDR3. V lost 6 bases to trimming and J lost 5 bases; unmatched junction nucleotides: 12.